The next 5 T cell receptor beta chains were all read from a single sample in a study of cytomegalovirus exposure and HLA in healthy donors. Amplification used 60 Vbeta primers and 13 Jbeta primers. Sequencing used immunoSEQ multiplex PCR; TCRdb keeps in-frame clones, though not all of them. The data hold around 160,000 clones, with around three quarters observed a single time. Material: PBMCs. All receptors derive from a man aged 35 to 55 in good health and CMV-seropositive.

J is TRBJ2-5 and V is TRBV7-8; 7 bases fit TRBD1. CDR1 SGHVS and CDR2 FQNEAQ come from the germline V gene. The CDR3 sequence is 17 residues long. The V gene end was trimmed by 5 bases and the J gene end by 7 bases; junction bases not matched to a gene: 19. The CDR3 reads CASSPDRAKTGRTTQYF. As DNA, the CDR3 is TGTGCCAGCAGCCCCGACAGGGCTAAGACCGGGCGAACGACCCAGTACTTC.

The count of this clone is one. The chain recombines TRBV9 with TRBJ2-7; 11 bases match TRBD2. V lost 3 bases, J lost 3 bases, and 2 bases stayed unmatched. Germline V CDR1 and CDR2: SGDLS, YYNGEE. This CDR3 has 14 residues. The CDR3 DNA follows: TGTGCCAGCAGCGAAACTAGCGGGAGCTACGAGCAGTACTTC. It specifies CASSETSGSYEQYF.

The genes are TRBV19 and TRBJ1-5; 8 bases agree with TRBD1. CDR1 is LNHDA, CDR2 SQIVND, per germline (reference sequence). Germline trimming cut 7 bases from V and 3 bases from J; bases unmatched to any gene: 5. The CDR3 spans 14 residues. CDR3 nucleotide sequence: TGTGCCAGTATTTGGGGACAGGCCAATCAGCCCCAGCATTTT. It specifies CASIWGQANQPQHF.

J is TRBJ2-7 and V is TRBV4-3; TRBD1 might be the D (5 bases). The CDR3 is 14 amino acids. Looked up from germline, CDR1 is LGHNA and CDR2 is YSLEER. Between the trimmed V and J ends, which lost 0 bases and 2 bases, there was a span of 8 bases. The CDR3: CASSQESGTYEQYF. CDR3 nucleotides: TGCGCCAGCAGCCAAGAATCAGGGACCTACGAGCAGTACTTC.

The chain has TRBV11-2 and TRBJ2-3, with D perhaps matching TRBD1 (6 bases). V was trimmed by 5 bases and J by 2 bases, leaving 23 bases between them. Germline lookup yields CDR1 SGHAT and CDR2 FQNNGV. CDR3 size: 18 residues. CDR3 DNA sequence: TGTGCCAGCAGCCTACAGGGTCGGGAACCAACCCCCACAGATACGCAGTATTTT. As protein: CASSLQGREPTPTDTQYF.